The sequence of this T cell receptor beta chain was determined in a study of cytomegalovirus exposure and HLA in healthy donors. Study-level findings and limits: TCR beta V segments were, for the most part, productive about 87% or about 30% of the time in an earlier analysis.

This clone appeared once. The antigen remains unidentified. Use of 60 Vbeta and 13 Jbeta primers characterized the PCR. The protocol was immunoSEQ multiplex PCR, while the TCRdb copy is restricted to in-frame clones and leaves out a portion. The table has roughly 130,000 clones, around 74% seen once. Germline V gene data show CDR1 as SGDLS and CDR2 as YYNGEE. This CDR3 region has 19 residues. Trimming cost V 4 bases and J 6 bases; bases outside gene matches: 15. J is TRBJ2-1 and V is TRBV9, with TRBD2 identical over 14 bases. Material: PBMCs. The receptor was derived from a man aged 18 to 35 in good health and CMV-seropositive. The CDR3 reads CASSPGGFLTSGRGNEQFF. The DNA for the CDR3 is TGTGCCAGCAGCCCCGGTGGTTTTTTGACTAGCGGGAGGGGCAATGAGCAGTTCTTC.